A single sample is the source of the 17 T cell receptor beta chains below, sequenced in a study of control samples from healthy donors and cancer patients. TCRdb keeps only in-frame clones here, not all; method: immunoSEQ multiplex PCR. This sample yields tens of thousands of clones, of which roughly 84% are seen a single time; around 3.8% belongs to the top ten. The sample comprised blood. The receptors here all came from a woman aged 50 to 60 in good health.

Here the CDR3 DNA reads TGTGCCAGCAGCTTAGAAGTGCGAACGTACAGCACAGATACGCAGTATTTT. Residues: CASSLEVRTYSTDTQYF. V usage is TRBV11-2 and J usage is TRBJ2-3, with D hard to call. Looked up from germline, CDR1 is SGHAT and CDR2 is FQNNGV. Trimming shortened V by 0 bases and J by 0 bases, and 13 bases separated the two germline ends. The length of the CDR3 is 17 residues.

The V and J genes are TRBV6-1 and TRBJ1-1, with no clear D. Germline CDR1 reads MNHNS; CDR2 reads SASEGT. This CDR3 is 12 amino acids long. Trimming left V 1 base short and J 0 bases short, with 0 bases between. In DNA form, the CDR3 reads TGTGCCAGCAGTGAAGTGAACACTGAAGCTTTCTTT. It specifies CASSEVNTEAFF.

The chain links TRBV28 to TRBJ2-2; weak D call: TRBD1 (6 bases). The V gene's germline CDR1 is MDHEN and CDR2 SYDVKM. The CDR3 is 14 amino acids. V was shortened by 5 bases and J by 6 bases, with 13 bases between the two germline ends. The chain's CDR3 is CASSGIRGPGELFF. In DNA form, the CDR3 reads TGTGCCAGCAGTGGAATCAGGGGCCCCGGGGAGCTGTTTTTT. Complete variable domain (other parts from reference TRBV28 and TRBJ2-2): DVKVTQSSRYLVKRTGEKVFLECVQDMDHENMFWYRQDPGLGLRLIYFSYDVKMKEKGDIPEGYSVSREKKERFSLILESASTNQTSMYLCASSGIRGPGELFFGEGSRLTVL.

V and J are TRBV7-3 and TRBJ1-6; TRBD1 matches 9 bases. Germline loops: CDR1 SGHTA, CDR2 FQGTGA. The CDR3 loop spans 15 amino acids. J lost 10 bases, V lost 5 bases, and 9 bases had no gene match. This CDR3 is CASSPGTGTGSPLHF. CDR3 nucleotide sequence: TGTGCCAGCAGCCCTGGGACAGGGACAGGGTCACCCCTCCACTTT.

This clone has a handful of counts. The CDR3 reads CASSDHEQYF. The CDR3, as DNA: TGTGCCAGCAGTGACCACGAGCAGTACTTC. This chain uses TRBV25-1 with TRBJ2-7; no definite D call. Germline loops: CDR1 MGHDK, CDR2 SYGVNS. The length of the CDR3 is 10 residues. V dropped 3 bases and J dropped 5 bases, with 2 bases sitting between them.

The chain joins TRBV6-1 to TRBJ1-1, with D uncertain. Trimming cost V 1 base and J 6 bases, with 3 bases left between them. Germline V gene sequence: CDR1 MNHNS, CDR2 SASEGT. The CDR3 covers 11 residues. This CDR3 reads CASSEGAEAFF. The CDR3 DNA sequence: TGTGCCAGCAGTGAAGGGGCTGAAGCTTTCTTT.

CDR3: CAWGTSGETQYF. The CDR3 nucleotides read TGTGCCTGGGGAACGTCAGGGGAGACCCAGTACTTC. The chain is built from TRBV30 and TRBJ2-5, with a weak D call TRBD1 (5 bases). CDR1 GTSNPN and CDR2 SVGIG come from the germline V gene (reference sequence). The CDR3 is 12 amino acids. Deletions cut 5 bases from V and 5 bases from J, with 12 bases between.

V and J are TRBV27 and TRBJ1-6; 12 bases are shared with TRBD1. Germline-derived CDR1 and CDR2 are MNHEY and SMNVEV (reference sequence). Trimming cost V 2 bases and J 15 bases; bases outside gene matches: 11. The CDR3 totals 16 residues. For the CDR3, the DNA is TGTGCCAGCAGTTTAGGGGGGACAGGGGGCTTTCGGGTCCTCCACTTT. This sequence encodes CASSLGGTGGFRVLHF.

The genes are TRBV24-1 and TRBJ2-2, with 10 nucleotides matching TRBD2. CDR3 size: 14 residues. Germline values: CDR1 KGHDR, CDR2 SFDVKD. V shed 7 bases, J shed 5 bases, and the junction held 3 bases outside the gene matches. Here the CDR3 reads CATSRGLATGELFF. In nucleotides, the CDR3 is TGTGCCACCAGCCGGGGACTAGCGACCGGGGAGCTGTTTTTT.

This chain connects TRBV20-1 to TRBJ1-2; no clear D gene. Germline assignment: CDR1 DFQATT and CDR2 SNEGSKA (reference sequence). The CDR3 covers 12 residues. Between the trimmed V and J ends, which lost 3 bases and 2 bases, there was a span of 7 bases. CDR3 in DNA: TGCAGTGCTAGTTCGGGGAACTATGGCTACACCTTC. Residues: CSASSGNYGYTF.

CDR3 in amino acids: CASSTGTSTNEKLFF. The CDR3 DNA sequence: TGTGCCAGTAGTACCGGGACATCTACAAATGAAAAACTGTTTTTT. V is TRBV19 and J is TRBJ1-4; maybe TRBD1 (6 bases). Trimming removed 4 bases at V and 5 bases at J, with 14 bases between. CDR1 is LNHDA, CDR2 SQIVND, per germline (reference sequence). This CDR3 is built from 15 residues.

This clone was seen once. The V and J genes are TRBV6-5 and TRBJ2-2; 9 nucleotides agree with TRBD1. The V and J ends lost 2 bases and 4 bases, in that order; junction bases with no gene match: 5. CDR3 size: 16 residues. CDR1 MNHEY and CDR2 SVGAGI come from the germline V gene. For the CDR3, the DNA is TGTGCCAGCAGTTACCGGACAGGGGCGGGCACCGGGGAGCTGTTTTTT. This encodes CASSYRTGAGTGELFF.

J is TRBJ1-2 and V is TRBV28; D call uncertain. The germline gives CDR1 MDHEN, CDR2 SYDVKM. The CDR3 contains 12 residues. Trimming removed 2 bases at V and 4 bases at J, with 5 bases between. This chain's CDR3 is CASSLMSYGYTF. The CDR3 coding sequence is TGTGCCAGCAGTTTAATGAGCTATGGCTACACCTTC.

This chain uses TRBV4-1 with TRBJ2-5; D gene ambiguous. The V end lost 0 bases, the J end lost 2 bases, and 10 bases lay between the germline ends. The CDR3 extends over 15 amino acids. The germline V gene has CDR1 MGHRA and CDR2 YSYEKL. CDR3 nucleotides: TGCGCCAGCAGCCAAGAACGCCTAACACAAGAGACCCAGTACTTC. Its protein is CASSQERLTQETQYF.

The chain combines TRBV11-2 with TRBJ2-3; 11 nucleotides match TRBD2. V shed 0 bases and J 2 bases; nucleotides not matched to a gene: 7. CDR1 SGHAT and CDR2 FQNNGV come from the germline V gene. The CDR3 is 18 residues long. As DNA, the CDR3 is TGTGCCAGCAGCTTAGATCTGGGACTAGCGGCAATCACAGATACGCAGTATTTT. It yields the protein CASSLDLGLAAITDTQYF.

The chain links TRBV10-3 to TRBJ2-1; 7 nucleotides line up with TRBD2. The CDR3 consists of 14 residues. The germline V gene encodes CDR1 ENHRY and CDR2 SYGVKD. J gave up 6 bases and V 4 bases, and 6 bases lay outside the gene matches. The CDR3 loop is CAISGPTGGNEQFF. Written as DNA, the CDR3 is TGTGCCATCAGTGGTCCAACGGGGGGCAATGAGCAGTTCTTC.

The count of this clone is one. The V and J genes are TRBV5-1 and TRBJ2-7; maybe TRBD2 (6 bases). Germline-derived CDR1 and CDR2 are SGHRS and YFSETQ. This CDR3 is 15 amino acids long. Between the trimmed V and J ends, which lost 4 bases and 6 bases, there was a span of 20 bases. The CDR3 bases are TGCGCCAGCAGCCCCAGGCAGGCACTCGGGGGCGAGCAGTACTTC. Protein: CASSPRQALGGEQYF. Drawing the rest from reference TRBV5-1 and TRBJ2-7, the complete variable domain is KAGVTQTPRYLIKTRGQQVTLSCSPISGHRSVSWYQQTPGQGLQFLFEYFSETQRNKGNFPGRFSGRQFSNSRSEMNVSTLELGDSALYLCASSPRQALGGEQYFGPGTRLTVT.